The clone carrying this TCR beta chain was counted a single time. As yet, its antigen is unknown. Trimming took off 1 base at V and 5 bases at J, with 11 bases between the two ends. The germline V gene encodes CDR1 GTSNPN and CDR2 SVGIG (reference sequence). CDR3 length: 13 residues. This specimen belongs to a study of shared clonotypes between healthy human individuals. General study results and limits: Shared clonotypes across all four donors exceeded non-shared ones in generation probability.

Using immunoSEQ multiplex PCR, the repertoire was profiled, and TCRdb retains in-frame clones only, with some absent. This sample carries around 2,000,000 clones, around 95% of them seen once, and the ten largest clones take 0.13%. This sequence originates from a man aged 18-30 years in good health. V usage is TRBV30 and J usage is TRBJ2-5; D ambiguous. The sequenced material came from naive CD4+ T cells sorted from blood. Subset given: CD45RA+ positively selected. CDR3 in amino acids: CAWSGARKETQYF. The CDR3 DNA sequence: TGTGCCTGGAGTGGCGCCAGAAAGGAGACCCAGTACTTC.